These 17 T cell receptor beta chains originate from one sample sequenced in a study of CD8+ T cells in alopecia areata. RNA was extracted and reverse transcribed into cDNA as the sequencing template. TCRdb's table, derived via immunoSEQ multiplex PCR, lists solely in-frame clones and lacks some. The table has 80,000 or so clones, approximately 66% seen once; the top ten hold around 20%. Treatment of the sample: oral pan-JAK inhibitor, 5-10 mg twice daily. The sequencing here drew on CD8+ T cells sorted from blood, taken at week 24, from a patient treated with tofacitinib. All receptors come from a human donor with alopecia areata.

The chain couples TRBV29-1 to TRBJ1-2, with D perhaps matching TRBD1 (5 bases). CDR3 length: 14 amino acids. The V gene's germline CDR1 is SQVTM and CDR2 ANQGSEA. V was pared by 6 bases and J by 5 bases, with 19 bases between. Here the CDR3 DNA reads TGCAGCGTGCCCGATGGCAGGGCCCATTATGGCTACACCTTC. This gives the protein CSVPDGRAHYGYTF.

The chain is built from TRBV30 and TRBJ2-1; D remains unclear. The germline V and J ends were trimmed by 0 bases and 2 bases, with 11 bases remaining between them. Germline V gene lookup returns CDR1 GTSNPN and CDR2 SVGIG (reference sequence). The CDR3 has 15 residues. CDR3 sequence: CAWSVQGNPYNEQFF. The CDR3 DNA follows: TGTGCCTGGAGTGTACAAGGGAATCCCTACAATGAGCAGTTCTTC.

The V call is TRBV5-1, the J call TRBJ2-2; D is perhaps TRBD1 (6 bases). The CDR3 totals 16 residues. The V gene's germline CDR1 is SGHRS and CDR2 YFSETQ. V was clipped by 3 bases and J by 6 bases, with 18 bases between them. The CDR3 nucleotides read TGCGCCAGCAGCTCTACACGGATCCAGGGGCCCGGGGAGCTGTTTTTT. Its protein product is CASSSTRIQGPGELFF.

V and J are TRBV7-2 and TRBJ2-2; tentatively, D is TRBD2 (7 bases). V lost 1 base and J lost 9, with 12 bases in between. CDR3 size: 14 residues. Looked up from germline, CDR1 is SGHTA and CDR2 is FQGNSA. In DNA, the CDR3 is TGTGCCAGCAGCTTAGTACAGGGAGGGCGGGAGCTGTTTTTT. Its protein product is CASSLVQGGRELFF.

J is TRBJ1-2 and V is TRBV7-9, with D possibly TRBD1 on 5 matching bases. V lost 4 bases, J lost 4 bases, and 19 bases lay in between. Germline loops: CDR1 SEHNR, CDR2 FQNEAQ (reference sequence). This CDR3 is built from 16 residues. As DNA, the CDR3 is TGTGCCAGCAGCTATTCCACCAAACAGGTCTTCTATGGCTACACCTTC. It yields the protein CASSYSTKQVFYGYTF.

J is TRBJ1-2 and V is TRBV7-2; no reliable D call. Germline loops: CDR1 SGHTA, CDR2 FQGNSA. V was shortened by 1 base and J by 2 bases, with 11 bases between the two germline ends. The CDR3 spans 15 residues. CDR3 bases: TGTGCCAGCAGCTTAGATCCTGCACCGAACTATGGCTACACCTTC. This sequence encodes CASSLDPAPNYGYTF.

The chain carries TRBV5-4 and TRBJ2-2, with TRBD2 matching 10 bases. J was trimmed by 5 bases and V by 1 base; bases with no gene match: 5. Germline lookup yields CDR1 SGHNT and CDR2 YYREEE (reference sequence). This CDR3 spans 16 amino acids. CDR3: CASSLRISGRTGELFF. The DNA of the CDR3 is TGTGCCAGCAGCTTGAGAATTAGCGGGAGGACCGGGGAGCTGTTTTTT.

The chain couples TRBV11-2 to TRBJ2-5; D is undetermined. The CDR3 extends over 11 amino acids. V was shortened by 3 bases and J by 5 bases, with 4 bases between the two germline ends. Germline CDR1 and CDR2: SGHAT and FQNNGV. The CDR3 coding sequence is TGTGCCAGCAGCTTGGGCGAGACCCAGTACTTC. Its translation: CASSLGETQYF.

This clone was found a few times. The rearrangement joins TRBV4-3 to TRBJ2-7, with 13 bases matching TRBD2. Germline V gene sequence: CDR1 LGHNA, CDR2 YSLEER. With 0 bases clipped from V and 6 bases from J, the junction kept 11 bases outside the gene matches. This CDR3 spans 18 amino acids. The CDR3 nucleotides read TGCGCCAGCAGCCAAGATAGACTAGCGGGAGGAGGATCATTCGAGCAGTACTTC. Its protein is CASSQDRLAGGGSFEQYF.

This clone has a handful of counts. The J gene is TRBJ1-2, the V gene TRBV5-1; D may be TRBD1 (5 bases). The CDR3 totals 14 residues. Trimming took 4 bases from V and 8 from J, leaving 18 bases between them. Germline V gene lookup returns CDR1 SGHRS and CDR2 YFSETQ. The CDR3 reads CASSPNAGIQGYTF. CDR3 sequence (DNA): TGCGCCAGCAGCCCTAACGCAGGGATCCAAGGCTACACCTTC.

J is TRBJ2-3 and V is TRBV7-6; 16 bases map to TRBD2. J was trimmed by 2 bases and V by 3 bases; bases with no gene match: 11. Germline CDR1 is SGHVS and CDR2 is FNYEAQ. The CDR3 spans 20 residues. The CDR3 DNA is TGTGCCAGCAGCTTTACGGGGACTAGCGGGGGGGCAGAGGCCACAGATACGCAGTATTTT. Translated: CASSFTGTSGGAEATDTQYF.

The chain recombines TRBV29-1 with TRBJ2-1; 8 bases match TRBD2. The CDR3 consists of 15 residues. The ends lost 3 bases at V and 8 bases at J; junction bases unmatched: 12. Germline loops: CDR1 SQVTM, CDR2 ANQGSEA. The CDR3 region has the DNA TGCAGCGTTGACAAGACTGATCGGGGGGGTCATGAGCAGTTCTTC. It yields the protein CSVDKTDRGGHEQFF.

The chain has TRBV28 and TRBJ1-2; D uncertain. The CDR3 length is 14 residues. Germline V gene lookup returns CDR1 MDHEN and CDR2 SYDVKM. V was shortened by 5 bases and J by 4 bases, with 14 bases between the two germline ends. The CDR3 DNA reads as TGTGCCAGCAGTCCGACTGTGAAGAGCTATGGCTACACCTTC. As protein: CASSPTVKSYGYTF.

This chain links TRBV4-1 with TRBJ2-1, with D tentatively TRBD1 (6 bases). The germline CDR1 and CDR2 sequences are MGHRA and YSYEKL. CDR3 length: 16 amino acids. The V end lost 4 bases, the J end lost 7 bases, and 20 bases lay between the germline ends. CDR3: CASSPGQPGMRNEQFF. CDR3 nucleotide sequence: TGCGCCAGCAGCCCTGGACAGCCCGGGATGAGGAATGAGCAGTTCTTC.

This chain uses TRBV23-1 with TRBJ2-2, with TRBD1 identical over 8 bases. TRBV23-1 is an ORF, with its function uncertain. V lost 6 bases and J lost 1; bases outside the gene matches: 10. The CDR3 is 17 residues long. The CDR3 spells CASSQAGQGWNTGELFF. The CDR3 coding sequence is TGCGCCAGCAGCCAAGCCGGACAGGGATGGAACACCGGGGAGCTGTTTTTT.

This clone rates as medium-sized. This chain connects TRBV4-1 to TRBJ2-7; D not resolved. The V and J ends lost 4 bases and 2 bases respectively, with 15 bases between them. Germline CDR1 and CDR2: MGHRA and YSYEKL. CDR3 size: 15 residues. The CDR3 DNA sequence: TGCGCCAGCAGCCCAGAGACACATCCTACCTACGAGCAGTACTTC. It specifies CASSPETHPTYEQYF.

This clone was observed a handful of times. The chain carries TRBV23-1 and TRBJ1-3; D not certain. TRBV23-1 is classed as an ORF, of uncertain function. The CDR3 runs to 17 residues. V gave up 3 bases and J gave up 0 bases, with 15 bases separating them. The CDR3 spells CASSQTAAGSSGNTIYF. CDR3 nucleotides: TGCGCCAGCAGTCAGACGGCCGCGGGGAGCTCTGGAAACACCATATATTTT.